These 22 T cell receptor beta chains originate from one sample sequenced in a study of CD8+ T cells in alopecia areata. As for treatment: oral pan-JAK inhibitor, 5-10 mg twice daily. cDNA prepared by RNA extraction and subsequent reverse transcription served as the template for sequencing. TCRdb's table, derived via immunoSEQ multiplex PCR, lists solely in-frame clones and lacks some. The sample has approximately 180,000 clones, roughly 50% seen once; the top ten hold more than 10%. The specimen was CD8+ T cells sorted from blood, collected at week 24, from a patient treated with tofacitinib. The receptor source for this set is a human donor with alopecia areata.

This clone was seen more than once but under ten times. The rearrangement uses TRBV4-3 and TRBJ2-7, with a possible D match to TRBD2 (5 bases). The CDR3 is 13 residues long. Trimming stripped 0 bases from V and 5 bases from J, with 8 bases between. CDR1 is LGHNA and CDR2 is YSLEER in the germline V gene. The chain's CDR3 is CASSQDRRDEQYF. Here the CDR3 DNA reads TGCGCCAGCAGCCAAGACCGGCGGGACGAGCAGTACTTC.

CDR3 DNA: TGTGCCAACGGACCCGGTCGTTACAATGAGCAGTTCTTC. This translates into CANGPGRYNEQFF. This chain joins TRBV7-8 and TRBJ2-1; D is undetermined. Deletions cut 10 bases from V and 4 bases from J, with 14 bases between. CDR1 and CDR2 from the germline V gene are SGHVS and FQNEAQ. The length of the CDR3 is 13 residues.

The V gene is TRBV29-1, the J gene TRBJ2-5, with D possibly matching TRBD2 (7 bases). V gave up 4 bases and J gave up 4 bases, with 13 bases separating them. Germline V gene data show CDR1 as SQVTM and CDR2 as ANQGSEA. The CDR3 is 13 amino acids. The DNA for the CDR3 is TGCAGCGTTGGCTGGGGGGGCACAGAGACCCAGTACTTC. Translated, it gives CSVGWGGTETQYF. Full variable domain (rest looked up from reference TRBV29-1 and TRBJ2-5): SAVISQKPSRDICQRGTSLTIQCQVDSQVTMMFWYRQQPGQSLTLIATANQGSEATYESGFVIDKFPISRPNLTFSTLTVSNMSPEDSSIYLCSVGWGGTETQYFGPGTRLLVL.

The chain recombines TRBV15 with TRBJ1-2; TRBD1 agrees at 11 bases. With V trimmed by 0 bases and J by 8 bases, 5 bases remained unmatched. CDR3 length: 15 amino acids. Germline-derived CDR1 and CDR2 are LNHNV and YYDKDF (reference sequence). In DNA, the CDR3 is TGTGCCACCAGCAGAGAGGGACAGGGGGGTGTCGGCTACACCTTC. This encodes CATSREGQGGVGYTF.

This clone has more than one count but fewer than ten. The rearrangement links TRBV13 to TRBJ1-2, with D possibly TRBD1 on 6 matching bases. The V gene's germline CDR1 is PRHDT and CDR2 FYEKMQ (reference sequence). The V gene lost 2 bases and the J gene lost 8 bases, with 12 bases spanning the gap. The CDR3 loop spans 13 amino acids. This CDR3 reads CASSLRGARGYTF. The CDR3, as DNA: TGTGCCAGCAGCTTACGGGGGGCTAGGGGCTACACCTTC. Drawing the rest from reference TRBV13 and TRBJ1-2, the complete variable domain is AAGVIQSPRHLIKEKRETATLKCYPIPRHDTVYWYQQGPGQDPQFLISFYEKMQSDKGSIPDRFSAQQFSDYHSELNMSSLELGDSALYFCASSLRGARGYTFGSGTRLTVV.

CDR3 coding DNA: TGTGCCAGCAGCACCAACCTAGCGGGGAATTACAATGAGCAGTTCTTC. Encoded protein: CASSTNLAGNYNEQFF. The chain employs TRBV9 and TRBJ2-1, with TRBD2 matching over 9 bases. CDR1 SGDLS and CDR2 YYNGEE come from the germline V gene. The J segment lost 4 bases and the V segment lost 4 bases, leaving 9 bases of the junction unmatched. The CDR3 extends over 16 amino acids.

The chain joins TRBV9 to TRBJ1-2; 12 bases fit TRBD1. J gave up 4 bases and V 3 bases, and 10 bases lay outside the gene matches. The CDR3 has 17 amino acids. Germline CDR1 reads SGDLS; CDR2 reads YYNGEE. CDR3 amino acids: CASSGSAGTGGGYGYTF. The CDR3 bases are TGTGCCAGCAGCGGATCCGCCGGGACAGGGGGCGGCTATGGCTACACCTTC.

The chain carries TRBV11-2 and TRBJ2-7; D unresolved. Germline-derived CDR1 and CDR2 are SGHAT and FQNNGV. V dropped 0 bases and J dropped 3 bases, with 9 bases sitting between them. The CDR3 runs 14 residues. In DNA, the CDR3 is TGTGCCAGCAGCTTAGATATGGGATTCTACGAGCAGTACTTC. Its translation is CASSLDMGFYEQYF.

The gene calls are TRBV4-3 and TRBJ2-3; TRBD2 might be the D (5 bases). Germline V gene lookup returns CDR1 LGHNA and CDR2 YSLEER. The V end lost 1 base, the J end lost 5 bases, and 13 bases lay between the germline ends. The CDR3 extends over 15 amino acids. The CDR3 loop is CASSQAGGFRDTQYF. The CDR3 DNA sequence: TGCGCCAGCAGCCAAGCGGGCGGGTTCCGAGATACGCAGTATTTT.

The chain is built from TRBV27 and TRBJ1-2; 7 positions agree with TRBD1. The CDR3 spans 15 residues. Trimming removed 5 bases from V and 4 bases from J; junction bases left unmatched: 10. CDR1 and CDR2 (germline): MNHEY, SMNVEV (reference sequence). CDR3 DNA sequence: TGTGCCAGCAGTATCACACAGGGGACGGGCTATGGCTACACCTTC. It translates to CASSITQGTGYGYTF.

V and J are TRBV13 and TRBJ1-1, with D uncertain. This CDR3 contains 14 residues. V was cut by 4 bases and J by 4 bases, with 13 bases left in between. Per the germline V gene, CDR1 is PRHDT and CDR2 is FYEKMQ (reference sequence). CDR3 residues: CASSSRLLSTEAFF. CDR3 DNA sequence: TGTGCCAGCAGCTCCAGGCTGCTGAGCACTGAAGCTTTCTTT.

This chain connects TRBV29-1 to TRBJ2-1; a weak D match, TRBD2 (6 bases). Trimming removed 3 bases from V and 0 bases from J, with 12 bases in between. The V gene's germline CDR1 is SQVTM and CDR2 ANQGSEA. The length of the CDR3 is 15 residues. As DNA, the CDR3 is TGCAGCGTTGAGTACCGGGGGAGCTCCTACAATGAGCAGTTCTTC. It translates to CSVEYRGSSYNEQFF.

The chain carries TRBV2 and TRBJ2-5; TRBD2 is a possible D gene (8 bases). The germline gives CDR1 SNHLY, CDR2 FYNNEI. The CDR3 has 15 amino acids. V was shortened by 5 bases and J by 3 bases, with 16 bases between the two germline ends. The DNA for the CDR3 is TGTGCCAGCAGTAGGGGCGGGGGGACAGAAGAGACCCAGTACTTC. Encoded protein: CASSRGGGTEETQYF. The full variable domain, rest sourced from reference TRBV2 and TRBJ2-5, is EPEVTQTPSHQVTQMGQEVILRCVPISNHLYFYWYRQILGQKVEFLVSFYNNEISEKSEIFDDQFSVERPDGSNFTLKIRSTKLEDSAMYFCASSRGGGTEETQYFGPGTRLLVL.

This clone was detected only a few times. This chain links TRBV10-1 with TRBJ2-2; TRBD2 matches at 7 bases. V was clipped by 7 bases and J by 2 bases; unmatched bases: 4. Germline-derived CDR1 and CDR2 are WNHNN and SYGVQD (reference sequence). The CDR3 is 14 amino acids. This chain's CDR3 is CASTSGVNTGELFF. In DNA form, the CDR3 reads TGCGCCAGCACTAGCGGAGTTAACACCGGGGAGCTGTTTTTT.

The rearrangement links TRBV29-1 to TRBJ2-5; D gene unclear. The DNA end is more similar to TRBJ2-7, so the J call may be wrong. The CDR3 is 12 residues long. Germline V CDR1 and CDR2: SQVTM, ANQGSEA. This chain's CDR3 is CSVGGQSYEQYF. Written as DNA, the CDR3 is TGCAGCGTTGGGGGTCAGTCCTACGAGCAGTACTTC.

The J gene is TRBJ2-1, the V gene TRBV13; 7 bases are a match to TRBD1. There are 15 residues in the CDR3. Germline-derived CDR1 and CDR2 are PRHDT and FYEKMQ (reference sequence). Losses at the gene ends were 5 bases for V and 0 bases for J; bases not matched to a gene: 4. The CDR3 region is CASSPDRSSYNEQFF. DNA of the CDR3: TGTGCCAGCAGCCCGGACAGGAGCTCCTACAATGAGCAGTTCTTC.

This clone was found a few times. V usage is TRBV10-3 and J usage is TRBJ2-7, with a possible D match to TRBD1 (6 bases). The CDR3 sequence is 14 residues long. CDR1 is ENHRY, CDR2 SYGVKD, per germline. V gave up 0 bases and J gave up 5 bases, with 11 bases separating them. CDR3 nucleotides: TGTGCCATCAGTGAGTCGAGGCCAGGGGACGAGCAGTACTTC. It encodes CAISESRPGDEQYF.

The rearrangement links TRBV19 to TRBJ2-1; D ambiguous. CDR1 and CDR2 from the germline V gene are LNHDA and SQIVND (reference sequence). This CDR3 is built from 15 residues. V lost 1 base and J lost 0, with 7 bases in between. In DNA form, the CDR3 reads TGTGCCAGTAGTATAGGGGTCAGCTCCTACAATGAGCAGTTCTTC. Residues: CASSIGVSSYNEQFF.

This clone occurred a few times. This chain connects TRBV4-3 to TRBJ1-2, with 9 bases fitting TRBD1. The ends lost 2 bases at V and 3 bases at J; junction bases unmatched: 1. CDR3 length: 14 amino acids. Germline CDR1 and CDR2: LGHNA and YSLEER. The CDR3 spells CASSQRTGDYGYTF. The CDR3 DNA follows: TGCGCCAGCAGCCAAAGGACAGGGGACTATGGCTACACCTTC.

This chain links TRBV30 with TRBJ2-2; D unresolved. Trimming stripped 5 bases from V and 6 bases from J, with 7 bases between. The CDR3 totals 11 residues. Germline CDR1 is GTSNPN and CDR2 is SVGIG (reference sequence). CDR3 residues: CAWSFAGELFF. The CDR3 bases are TGTGCCTGGTCATTCGCCGGGGAGCTGTTTTTT.

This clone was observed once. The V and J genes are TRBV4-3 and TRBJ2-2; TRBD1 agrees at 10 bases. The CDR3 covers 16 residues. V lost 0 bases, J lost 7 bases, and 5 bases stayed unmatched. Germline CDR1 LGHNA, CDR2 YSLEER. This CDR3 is CASSQDDRGPGGELFF. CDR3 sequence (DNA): TGCGCCAGCAGCCAAGATGACAGGGGGCCGGGCGGGGAGCTGTTTTTT.

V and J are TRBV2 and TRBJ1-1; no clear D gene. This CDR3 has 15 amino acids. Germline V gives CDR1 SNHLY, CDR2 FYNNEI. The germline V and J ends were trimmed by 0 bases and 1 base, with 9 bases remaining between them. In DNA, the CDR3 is TGTGCCAGCAGTGAAGCGCTGTCCGAGAACACTGAAGCTTTCTTT. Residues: CASSEALSENTEAFF.